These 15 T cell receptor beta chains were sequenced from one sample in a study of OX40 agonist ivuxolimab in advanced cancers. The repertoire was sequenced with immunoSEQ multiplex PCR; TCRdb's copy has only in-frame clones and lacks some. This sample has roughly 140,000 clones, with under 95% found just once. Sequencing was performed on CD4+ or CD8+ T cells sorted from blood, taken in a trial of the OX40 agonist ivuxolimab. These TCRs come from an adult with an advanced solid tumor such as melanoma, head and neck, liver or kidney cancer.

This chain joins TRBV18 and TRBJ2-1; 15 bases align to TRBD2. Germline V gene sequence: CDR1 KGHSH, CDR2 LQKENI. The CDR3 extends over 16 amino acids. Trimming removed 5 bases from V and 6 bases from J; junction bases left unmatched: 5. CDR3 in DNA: TGTGCCAGCTCATCGGGACTAGCGGGAGGTGGCAATGAGCAGTTCTTC. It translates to CASSSGLAGGGNEQFF.

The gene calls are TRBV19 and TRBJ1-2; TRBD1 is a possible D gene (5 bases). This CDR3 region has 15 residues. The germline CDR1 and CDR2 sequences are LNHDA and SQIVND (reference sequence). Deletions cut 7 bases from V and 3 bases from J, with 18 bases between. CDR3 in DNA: TGTGCCAGTACCAATGGGAGGGGCGGCGACTATGGCTACACCTTC. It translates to CASTNGRGGDYGYTF.

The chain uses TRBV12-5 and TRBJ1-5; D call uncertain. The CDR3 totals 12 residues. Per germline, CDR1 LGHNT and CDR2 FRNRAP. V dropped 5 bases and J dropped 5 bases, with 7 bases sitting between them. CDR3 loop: CASGRGYQPQHF. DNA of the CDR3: TGTGCTAGTGGTCGTGGTTATCAGCCCCAGCATTTT.

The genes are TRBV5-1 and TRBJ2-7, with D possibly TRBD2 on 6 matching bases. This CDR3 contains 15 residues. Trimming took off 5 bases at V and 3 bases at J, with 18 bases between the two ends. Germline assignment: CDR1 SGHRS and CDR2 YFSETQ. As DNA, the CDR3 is TGCGCCAGCAGATCTGCGGGGAATCCTGGCTACGAGCAGTACTTC. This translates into CASRSAGNPGYEQYF.

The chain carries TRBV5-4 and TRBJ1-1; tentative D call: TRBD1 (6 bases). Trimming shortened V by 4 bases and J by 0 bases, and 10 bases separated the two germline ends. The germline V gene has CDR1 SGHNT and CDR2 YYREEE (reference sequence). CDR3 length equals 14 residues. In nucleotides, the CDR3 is TGTGCCAGCAGCGTCAGGGGCCTGAACACTGAAGCTTTCTTT. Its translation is CASSVRGLNTEAFF.

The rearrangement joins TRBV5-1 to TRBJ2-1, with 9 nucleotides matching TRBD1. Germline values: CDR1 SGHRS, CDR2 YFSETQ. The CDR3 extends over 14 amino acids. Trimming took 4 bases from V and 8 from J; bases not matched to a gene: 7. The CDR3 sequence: CASSPGDRVDEQFF. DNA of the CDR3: TGCGCCAGCAGCCCCGGGGACAGGGTCGATGAGCAGTTCTTC.

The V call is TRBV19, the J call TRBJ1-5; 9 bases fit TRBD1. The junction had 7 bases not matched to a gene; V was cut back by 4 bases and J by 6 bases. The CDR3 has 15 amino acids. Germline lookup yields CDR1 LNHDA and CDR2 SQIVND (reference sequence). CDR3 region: CASSTQGARIQPQHF. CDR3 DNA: TGTGCCAGTAGTACACAGGGGGCGCGTATTCAGCCCCAGCATTTT.

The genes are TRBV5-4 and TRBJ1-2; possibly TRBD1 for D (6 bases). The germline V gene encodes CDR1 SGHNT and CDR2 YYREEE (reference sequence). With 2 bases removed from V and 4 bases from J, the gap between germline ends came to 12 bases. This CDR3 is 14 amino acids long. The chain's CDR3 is CASSFGGGGYGYTF. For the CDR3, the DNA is TGTGCCAGCAGCTTTGGAGGGGGTGGCTATGGCTACACCTTC.

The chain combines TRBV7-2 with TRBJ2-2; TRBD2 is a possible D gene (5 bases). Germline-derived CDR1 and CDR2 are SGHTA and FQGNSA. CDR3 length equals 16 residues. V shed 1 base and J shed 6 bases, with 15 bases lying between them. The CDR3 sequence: CASSLGSGGRSGELFF. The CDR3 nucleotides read TGTGCCAGCAGCTTAGGAAGCGGAGGAAGGTCCGGGGAGCTGTTTTTT.

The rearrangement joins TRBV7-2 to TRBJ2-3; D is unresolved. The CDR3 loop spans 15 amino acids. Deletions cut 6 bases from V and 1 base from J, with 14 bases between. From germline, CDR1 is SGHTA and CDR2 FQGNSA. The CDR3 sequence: CASRSVTGGTDTQYF. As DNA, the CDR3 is TGTGCCAGCAGGTCGGTTACGGGCGGCACAGATACGCAGTATTTT.

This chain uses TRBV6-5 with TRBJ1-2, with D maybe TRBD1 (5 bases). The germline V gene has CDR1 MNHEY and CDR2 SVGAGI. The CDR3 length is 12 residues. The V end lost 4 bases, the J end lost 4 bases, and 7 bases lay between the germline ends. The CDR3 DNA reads TGTGCCAGCAGTTCCCAGGGCTATGGCTACACCTTC. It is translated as CASSSQGYGYTF.

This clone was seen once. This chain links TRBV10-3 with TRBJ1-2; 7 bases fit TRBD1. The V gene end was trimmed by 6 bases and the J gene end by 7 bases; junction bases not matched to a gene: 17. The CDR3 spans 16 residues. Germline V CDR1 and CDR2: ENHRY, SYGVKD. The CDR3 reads CAISSTTGAAASGYTF. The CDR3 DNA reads TGTGCCATCAGCTCCACCACAGGGGCAGCCGCATCTGGCTACACCTTC.

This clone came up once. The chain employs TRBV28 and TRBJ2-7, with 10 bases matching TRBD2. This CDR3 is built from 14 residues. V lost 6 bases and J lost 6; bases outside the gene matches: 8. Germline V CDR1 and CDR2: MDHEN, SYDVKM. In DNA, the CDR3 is TGTGCCAGCAGCTCAAGCGGGAGGGCCTCCGAGCAGTACTTC. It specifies CASSSSGRASEQYF.

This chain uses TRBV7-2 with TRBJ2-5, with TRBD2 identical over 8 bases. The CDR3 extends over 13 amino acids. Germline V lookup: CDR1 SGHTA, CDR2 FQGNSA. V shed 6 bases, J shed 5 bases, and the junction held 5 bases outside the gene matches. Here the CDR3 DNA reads TGTGCCAGCAGACCTACGGGGGGGGAGACCCAGTACTTC. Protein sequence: CASRPTGGETQYF.

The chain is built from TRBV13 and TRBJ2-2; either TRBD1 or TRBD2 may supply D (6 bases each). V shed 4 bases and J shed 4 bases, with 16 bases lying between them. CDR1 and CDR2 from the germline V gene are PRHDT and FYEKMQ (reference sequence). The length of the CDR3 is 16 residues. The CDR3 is CASSYFTGRGTGELFF. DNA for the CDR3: TGTGCCAGCAGCTATTTCACAGGGCGGGGCACCGGGGAGCTGTTTTTT.